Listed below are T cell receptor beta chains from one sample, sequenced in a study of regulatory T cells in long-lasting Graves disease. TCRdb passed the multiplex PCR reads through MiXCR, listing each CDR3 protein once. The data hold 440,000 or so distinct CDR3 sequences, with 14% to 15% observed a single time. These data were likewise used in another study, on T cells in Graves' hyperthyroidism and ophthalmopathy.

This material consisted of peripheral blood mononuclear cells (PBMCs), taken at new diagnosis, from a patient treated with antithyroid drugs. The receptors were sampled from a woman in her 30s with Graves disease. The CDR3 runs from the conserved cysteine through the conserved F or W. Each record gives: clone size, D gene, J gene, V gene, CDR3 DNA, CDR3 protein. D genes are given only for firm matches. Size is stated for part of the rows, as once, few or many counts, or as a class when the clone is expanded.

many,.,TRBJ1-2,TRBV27,TGTGCCTCAGCCAGGGAATCGAGCTACACCTTC,CASARESSYTF
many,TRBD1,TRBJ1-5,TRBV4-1,TGCGCCAGCAGCCAACGGGACAGTAATCAGCCCCAGCATTTT,CASSQRDSNQPQHF
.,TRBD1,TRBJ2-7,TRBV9,TGTGCCAGCAGCGTAGTGGGACAGGTGGGCGAGCAGTACTTC,CASSVVGQVGEQYF
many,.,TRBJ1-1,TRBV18,TGTGCCAGCTCACCATTCGTGCAGGGTGATGCTGAAGCTTTCTTT,CASSPFVQGDAEAFF
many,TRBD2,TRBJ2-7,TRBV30,TGTGCCTGGAGTACCTTTAGCGGGAGTTACGAGCAGTACTTC,CAWSTFSGSYEQYF
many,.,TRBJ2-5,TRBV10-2,TGCGCCAGCAGGGATAGGGGCGGTAAACCCCCCGGGGAGACCCAGTACTTC,CASRDRGGKPPGETQYF
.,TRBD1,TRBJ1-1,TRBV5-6,TGTGCCAGCAGCGAGGGACAGCGACCCTCCCAATTT,CASSEGQRPSQF
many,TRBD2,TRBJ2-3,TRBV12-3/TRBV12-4,TGTGCCAGCAGGGGACTAGCGGCGGATGGCATGGATACGCAGTATTTT,CASRGLAADGMDTQYF
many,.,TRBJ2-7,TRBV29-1,TGCAGCGTCCCGGGGCAGGCCACTTACGAGCAGTACTTC,CSVPGQATYEQYF
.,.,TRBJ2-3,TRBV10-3,TGTGCCATCAATCAGCCTAACACAGATACGCAGTATTTT,CAINQPNTDTQYF
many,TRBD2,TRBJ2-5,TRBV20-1,TGCAGTGCTAGGAGTGCGGGAGGGGGCCAAGAGACCCAGTACTTC,CSARSAGGGQETQYF